Described below is a single TCR beta chain sequence and its context. Its target is not known. The data stem from a study of cytomegalovirus exposure and HLA in healthy donors. Study-level points and caveats: At a 0.05 false discovery rate, a later analysis found over 15,000 TCR beta sequences to be associated with HLA alleles. Whilst most TCR sequences proved rare, a subset of public TCRs occurred across many donors. Later on, analysis showed that most CMV-associated TCR beta chains appeared to be HLA-restricted.

CDR3 length equals 17 residues. Germline CDR1 reads SNHLY; CDR2 reads FYNNEI. V lost 7 bases and J lost 7; bases outside the gene matches: 18. It was with 60 Vbeta and 13 Jbeta primers that the PCR ran. Profiling relied on immunoSEQ multiplex PCR, and the TCRdb table lists in-frame clones only, not all of them. The sample consists of approximately 100,000 clones, 85% of them appearing once. The receptor's source is a man aged 40-50 years in good health and CMV-seropositive. The sequenced sample was PBMCs. This rearrangement joins TRBV2 to TRBJ2-1, with 8 bases lining up with TRBD2. CDR3 loop: CASNLNPGGAVVNEQFF. The CDR3 region has the DNA TGTGCCAGCAATCTAAACCCCGGGGGGGCCGTTGTTAATGAGCAGTTCTTC.